The 32 T cell receptor beta chains presented below share a single source sample, sequenced in a study of identical twins. TCRdb ran MiXCR on the 5' RACE reads and lists one entry per CDR3 protein. The data show about 720,000 distinct CDR3 sequences, 15% to 20% seen once. The data were also submitted as part of a second study, on T cells expressing NK-cell markers.

Sequenced sample: PBMCs. These receptors all come from a woman aged 18 to 35 in good health.

This clonotype was seen a few times. The chain carries TRBV6-5 and TRBJ2-7, with D hard to call. Deletions cut 4 bases from V and 2 bases from J, with 12 bases between. The germline gives CDR1 MNHEY, CDR2 SVGAGI. The CDR3 contains 14 residues. The CDR3 bases are TGTGCCAGCAGTTTCCCAGGTTCGGCCTACGAGCAGTACTTC. It yields the protein CASSFPGSAYEQYF.

This chain joins TRBV15 and TRBJ2-1, with 7 bases identical to TRBD2. Losses at the gene ends were 0 bases for V and 2 bases for J; bases not matched to a gene: 4. CDR1 is LNHNV, CDR2 YYDKDF, per germline (reference sequence). This CDR3 is 16 amino acids long. In DNA, the CDR3 is TGTGCCACCAGCAGAGATCCTAGCGGAGCCTACAATGAGCAGTTCTTC. This codes for CATSRDPSGAYNEQFF.

The chain couples TRBV7-9 to TRBJ2-5; 9 bases are a match to TRBD1. J lost 7 bases, V lost 4 bases, and 13 bases had no gene match. The CDR3 totals 16 residues. Germline CDR1 and CDR2: SEHNR and FQNEAQ (reference sequence). The CDR3 DNA reads TGTGCCAGCAGCTCCTCGGGACAGGGCGTTTTCGGGACCCAGTACTTC. As protein: CASSSSGQGVFGTQYF.

This chain connects TRBV11-2 to TRBJ2-3; no clear D gene. This CDR3 has 14 residues. Germline V CDR1 and CDR2: SGHAT, FQNNGV. Deletions cut 6 bases from V and 4 bases from J, with 14 bases between. CDR3 in amino acids: CASRPFGPSDTQYF. CDR3 coding DNA: TGTGCCAGCAGGCCCTTCGGGCCCTCAGATACGCAGTATTTT.

This clonotype was seen only a few times. The CDR3 here is CASSQTSNTEAFF. In DNA form, the CDR3 reads TGTGCCAGCAGTCAGACTTCGAACACTGAAGCTTTCTTT. The chain carries TRBV6-1 and TRBJ1-1; D is unclear. The CDR3 runs 13 residues. V was trimmed by 5 bases and J by 1 base, leaving 8 bases between them. Germline assignment: CDR1 MNHNS and CDR2 SASEGT.

This sequence joins TRBV7-2 and TRBJ2-1, with unresolved D. From germline, CDR1 is SGHTA and CDR2 FQGNSA. This CDR3 is 13 amino acids long. V was pared by 4 bases and J by 12 bases, with 16 bases between. CDR3 sequence reads: CASSSTAKITQFF. The CDR3 DNA is TGTGCCAGCAGCTCTACGGCCAAGATTACGCAGTTCTTC. Full variable domain (missing parts from reference TRBV7-2 and TRBJ2-1): GAGVSQSPSNKVTEKGKDVELRCDPISGHTALYWYRQSLGQGLEFLIYFQGNSAPDKSGLPSDRFSAERTGGSVSTLTIQRTQQEDSAVYLCASSSTAKITQFFGPGTRLTVL.

The J gene is TRBJ1-6, the V gene TRBV4-3; 8 bases match TRBD1. J lost 7 bases, V lost 5 bases, and 7 bases had no gene match. Per germline, CDR1 LGHNA and CDR2 YSLEER. The CDR3 covers 15 residues. CDR3 coding DNA: TGCGCCAGCAGCAAGCTGGACAGGGCAAATTCACCCCTCCACTTT. Protein product: CASSKLDRANSPLHF.

This clonotype was detected only a few times. The V call is TRBV29-1, the J call TRBJ2-7; D not resolved. Per germline, CDR1 SQVTM and CDR2 ANQGSEA. V was pared by 3 bases and J by 5 bases, with 14 bases between. CDR3 length: 13 residues. CDR3 sequence (DNA): TGCAGCGTTGACGATAACGTGGGCCACGAGCAGTACTTC. This gives the protein CSVDDNVGHEQYF.

In this sample, this clonotype turned up many times. J is TRBJ1-1 and V is TRBV20-1, with D hard to call. The CDR3 spans 12 residues. Trimming removed 2 bases at V and 1 base at J, with 5 bases between. The V gene's germline CDR1 is DFQATT and CDR2 SNEGSKA (reference sequence). CDR3: CSARRANTEAFF. CDR3 DNA sequence: TGCAGTGCTAGAAGGGCGAACACTGAAGCTTTCTTT.

This clonotype appeared a few times. V and J are TRBV5-1 and TRBJ2-7; possibly TRBD1 for D (5 bases). From germline, CDR1 is SGHRS and CDR2 YFSETQ. Trimming took off 4 bases at V and 1 base at J, with 12 bases between the two ends. The CDR3 extends over 14 amino acids. CDR3 DNA: TGCGCCAGCAGCCCATCGACAGTTTCCTACGAGCAGTACTTC. Its translation is CASSPSTVSYEQYF.

The V gene is TRBV27, the J gene TRBJ2-1; the D is unclear. Germline assignment: CDR1 MNHEY and CDR2 SMNVEV (reference sequence). CDR3 length equals 12 residues. The V gene lost 0 bases and the J gene lost 9 bases, with 6 bases spanning the gap. In DNA form, the CDR3 reads TGTGCCAGCAGTTTATCGTGGGGTGAGCAGTTCTTC. It translates to CASSLSWGEQFF.

Only a few counts were recorded for this clonotype. The rearrangement links TRBV27 to TRBJ2-1; a possible D gene is TRBD1 (6 bases). The V gene lost 4 bases and the J gene lost 10 bases, with 14 bases spanning the gap. The germline V gene has CDR1 MNHEY and CDR2 SMNVEV (reference sequence). The CDR3 runs 13 residues. The CDR3 is CASSWGHGGEQFF. CDR3 coding DNA: TGTGCCAGCAGTTGGGGGCACGGCGGGGAGCAGTTCTTC.

This clonotype occurred a few times. The J gene is TRBJ1-2, the V gene TRBV6-2 or TRBV6-3; D gene uncertain. Germline V gene sequence: CDR1 MNHEY, CDR2 SVGEGT. Trimming left V 2 bases short and J 4 bases short, with 14 bases between. CDR3 length equals 15 residues. DNA of the CDR3: TGTGCCAGCAGTTACCCGAATGTGGGGATCTATGGCTACACCTTC. Translated, it gives CASSYPNVGIYGYTF.

This clonotype was recorded a few times. The CDR3 bases are TGCGCCAGCAGCTTTCAGGGTCGGGCCACTGAAGCTTTCTTT. Its translation: CASSFQGRATEAFF. The V call is TRBV5-1, the J call TRBJ1-1; possible D gene TRBD1, 5 bases. CDR1 SGHRS and CDR2 YFSETQ come from the germline V gene. V gave up 2 bases and J gave up 4 bases, with 12 bases separating them. This CDR3 spans 14 amino acids.

To note about this clonotype: The junction and the germline gene differ at one end; a read error may be behind it. The rearrangement joins TRBV11-3 to TRBJ2-3; TRBD2 aligns across 8 bases. In germline, CDR1 is SGHNT, CDR2 YENEEA. This CDR3 has 15 amino acids. The CDR3 DNA sequence: TGTGCCAGCAGCCCACGGACCCTGGGACTAGGCGAGACTATTTTT. Translated: CASSPRTLGLGETIF.

A few counts support this clonotype. The rearrangement joins TRBV12-3 or TRBV12-4 to TRBJ2-5; 11 bases align to TRBD2. The CDR3 extends over 14 amino acids. With V trimmed by 8 bases and J by 4 bases, 6 bases remained unmatched. The CDR3 region has the DNA TGTGCCAGCCAGGGGCTAGCGGGGGGAGAGACCCAGTACTTC. It specifies CASQGLAGGETQYF.

This clonotype was counted a single time. This chain joins TRBV27 and TRBJ1-1; 7 positions agree with TRBD1. The V gene's germline CDR1 is MNHEY and CDR2 SMNVEV (reference sequence). V lost 6 bases to trimming and J lost 6 bases; unmatched junction nucleotides: 7. The CDR3 extends over 13 amino acids. CDR3 sequence (DNA): TGTGCCAGCAGGGGACAGTTCTGGCCTGAAGCTTTCTTT. Translation: CASRGQFWPEAFF.

The chain employs TRBV5-6 and TRBJ2-1; perhaps TRBD2 as D (5 bases). Trimming cost V 3 bases and J 14 bases, with 15 bases left between them. The CDR3 length is 12 residues. CDR1 and CDR2 (germline): SGHDT, YYEEEE. The CDR3 DNA reads as TGTGCCAGCAGCTCAGACCCGGGAATGGAGTTCTTC. It yields the protein CASSSDPGMEFF.

J is TRBJ2-5 and V is TRBV6-2 or TRBV6-3; D might be TRBD1 or TRBD2, each matching 6 bases. This CDR3 has 14 amino acids. Germline lookup yields CDR1 MNHEY and CDR2 SVGEGT. V gave up 2 bases and J gave up 4 bases, with 11 bases separating them. Written as DNA, the CDR3 is TGTGCCAGCAGTTACGGGGGGACACGAGAGACCCAGTACTTC. Protein product: CASSYGGTRETQYF.

The chain links TRBV12-3 or TRBV12-4 to TRBJ2-2; D gene uncertain. V was shortened by 4 bases and J by 4 bases, with 16 bases between the two germline ends. The CDR3 loop spans 16 amino acids. Written as DNA, the CDR3 is TGTGCCAGCAGTTCGCCGACGTCCACCGCCACCGGGGAGCTGTTTTTT. This gives the protein CASSSPTSTATGELFF.

Only a few counts were recorded for this clonotype. This chain links TRBV6-2 or TRBV6-3 with TRBJ2-7, with D possibly TRBD2 on 6 matching bases. Germline V CDR1 and CDR2: MNHEY, SVGEGT. V was pared by 2 bases and J by 0 bases, with 14 bases between. This CDR3 spans 16 amino acids. In DNA, the CDR3 is TGTGCCAGCAGTTACCCGAGGGACTCGATCTCCTACGAGCAGTACTTC. It specifies CASSYPRDSISYEQYF.

The chain uses TRBV6-5 and TRBJ2-3; either TRBD1 or TRBD2 may supply D (5 bases each). Trimming removed 0 bases at V and 2 bases at J, with 12 bases between. This CDR3 spans 16 amino acids. In germline, CDR1 is MNHEY, CDR2 SVGAGI. The CDR3 loop reads CASSYSWGSDTDTQYF. Here the CDR3 DNA reads TGTGCCAGCAGTTACTCGTGGGGGTCGGACACAGATACGCAGTATTTT.

This clonotype was counted many times. CDR3 sequence: CASSLAGTETQYF. The CDR3 nucleotides read TGTGCCAGCAGTTTGGCGGGGACTGAGACCCAGTACTTC. The gene calls are TRBV12-3 or TRBV12-4 and TRBJ2-5; a possible D gene is TRBD2 (6 bases). The CDR3 totals 13 residues. The V gene lost 3 bases and the J gene lost 5 bases, with 10 bases spanning the gap.

The gene calls are TRBV7-2 and TRBJ2-1; either TRBD1 or TRBD2 may supply D (5 bases each). Germline CDR1 reads SGHTA; CDR2 reads FQGNSA. The CDR3 sequence is 14 residues long. Trimming left V 1 base short and J 8 bases short, with 12 bases between. CDR3 protein: CASSLVGGSDEQFF. In nucleotides, the CDR3 is TGTGCCAGCAGCTTAGTTGGGGGTTCGGATGAGCAGTTCTTC.

This clonotype was seen more than once but under ten times. The chain recombines TRBV5-6 with TRBJ1-2; D might be TRBD1 (6 bases). V was cut by 5 bases and J by 4 bases, with 15 bases left in between. The CDR3 contains 14 residues. Germline CDR1 and CDR2: SGHDT and YYEEEE. This CDR3 is CASSMQQGPYGYTF. CDR3 nucleotide sequence: TGTGCCAGCAGTATGCAACAGGGCCCCTATGGCTACACCTTC.

The table lists this clonotype with a few counts. The chain employs TRBV5-1 and TRBJ1-6, with 9 nucleotides matching TRBD1. The CDR3 is made up of 14 amino acids. From germline, CDR1 is SGHRS and CDR2 YFSETQ. V shed 4 bases and J 8 bases; nucleotides not matched to a gene: 4. In DNA form, the CDR3 reads TGCGCCAGCAGCCCGGGACAGGGCGATTCACCCCTCCACTTT. It codes for CASSPGQGDSPLHF.

This clonotype came up a few times. The chain is built from TRBV10-3 and TRBJ2-2; perhaps D is TRBD1 or TRBD2 (5 bases each). The CDR3 has 11 residues. Trimming stripped 8 bases from V and 10 bases from J, with 11 bases between. CDR1 is ENHRY and CDR2 is SYGVKD in the germline V gene. CDR3 nucleotide sequence: TGTGCCATCGGGGCGGGCGAGGAGCTGTTTTTT. Amino acids: CAIGAGEELFF.

In this sample, this clonotype turned up a few times. This chain connects TRBV6-6 to TRBJ2-1; D is possibly TRBD1 (5 bases). The CDR3 is 13 residues long. Trimming pared 7 bases from V and 2 bases from J, leaving 9 bases between. Germline V lookup: CDR1 MNHNY, CDR2 SVGAGI (reference sequence). The CDR3 protein is CASTTETYNEQFF. In DNA, the CDR3 is TGTGCCAGCACGACAGAGACCTACAATGAGCAGTTCTTC.

J is TRBJ1-4 and V is TRBV12-3 or TRBV12-4; unclear D gene. The CDR3 runs 14 residues. The V end lost 1 base, the J end lost 10 bases, and 13 bases lay between the germline ends. CDR3 loop: CASSLGQNAGKLFF. The CDR3 DNA follows: TGTGCCAGCAGTTTAGGTCAGAACGCGGGAAAACTGTTTTTT.

This rearrangement joins TRBV10-3 to TRBJ1-1; weak D call: TRBD1 (5 bases). V dropped 3 bases and J dropped 1 base, with 9 bases sitting between them. Germline CDR1 and CDR2: ENHRY and SYGVKD. This CDR3 has 14 residues. As DNA, the CDR3 is TGTGCCATCAGTGAAACCGGACAGAACACTGAAGCTTTCTTT. Amino acids: CAISETGQNTEAFF.

J is TRBJ2-1 and V is TRBV6-4, with D unclear. The CDR3 length is 13 residues. Trimming cost V 4 bases and J 8 bases, with 12 bases left between them. Germline lookup yields CDR1 MRHNA and CDR2 SNTAGT. In nucleotides, the CDR3 is TGTGCCAGCAGTGCCATTCTTGGCGATGAGCAGTTCTTC. Protein product: CASSAILGDEQFF.

This clonotype came up a few times. The rearrangement links TRBV12-3 or TRBV12-4 to TRBJ1-3, with unresolved D. Trimming removed 3 bases from V and 0 bases from J, with 9 bases in between. This CDR3 is built from 15 residues. CDR3 DNA: TGTGCCAGCAGTTTTGGGGTCTACTCTGGAAACACCATATATTTT. Its translation is CASSFGVYSGNTIYF.